This TCR beta chain emerged from a study of blood T cell repertoires in COVID-19. Whole-study context: Both acute and convalescent COVID-19 samples were obtained from the United States, Italy and Spain. PBMCs, B-cell-depleted T cells, or T cells were the source of the cDNA or gDNA that made up the material.

The CDR3 has 17 amino acids. Per the germline V gene, CDR1 is MGHRA and CDR2 is YSYEKL. V lost 0 bases and J lost 5, with 18 bases in between. This clone appeared many times. Per the original methods: Estimation of nucleated cell counts relied on the amplification of reference gene primers. Measured with immunoSEQ multiplex PCR; TCRdb has only the in-frame clones, and not every one. That table furnishes V, J and clone size, whereas the DNA furnished D and trimming. This table holds under 300,000 clones, under 85% found once. The sequenced sample was peripheral blood. This chain connects TRBV4-1 to TRBJ2-3; D may be TRBD2 (6 bases). The receptor's source is a woman aged 40 to 50 with active or convalescent COVID-19. As DNA, the CDR3 is TGCGCCAGCAGCCAAGATTACGCGGGGCCACGGGAAGATACGCAGTATTTT. Encoded protein: CASSQDYAGPREDTQYF.